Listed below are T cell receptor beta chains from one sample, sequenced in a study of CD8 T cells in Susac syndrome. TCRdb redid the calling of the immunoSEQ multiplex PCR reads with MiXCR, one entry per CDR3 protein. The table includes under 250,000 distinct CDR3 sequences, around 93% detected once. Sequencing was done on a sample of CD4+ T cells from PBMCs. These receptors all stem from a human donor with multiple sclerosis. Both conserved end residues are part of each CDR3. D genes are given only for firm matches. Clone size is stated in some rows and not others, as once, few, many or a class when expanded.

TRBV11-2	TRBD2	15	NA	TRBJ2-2	CASSLDRSGGGELFF	TGTGCCAGCAGCTTAGATCGGTCGGGGGGCGGGGAGCTGTTTTTT
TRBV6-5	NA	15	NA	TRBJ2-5	CASRNLVGGRETQYF	TGTGCCAGCAGGAACCTAGTGGGGGGACGAGAGACCCAGTACTTC
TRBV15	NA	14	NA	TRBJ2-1	CATSRDPRQLEQFF	TGTGCCACCAGCAGAGATCCGAGGCAGCTGGAGCAGTTCTTC
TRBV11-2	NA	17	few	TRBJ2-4	CASSPGDTFYGKNIQYF	TGTGCCAGCAGCCCTGGGGACACTTTTTATGGCAAAAACATTCAGTACTTC
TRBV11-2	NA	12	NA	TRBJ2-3	CASSFDRPTQYF	TGTGCCAGCAGCTTCGACAGGCCTACGCAGTATTTT
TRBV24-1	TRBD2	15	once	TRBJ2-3	CATSPGLAGADTQYF	TGTGCCACCAGCCCGGGACTAGCGGGAGCAGATACGCAGTATTTT
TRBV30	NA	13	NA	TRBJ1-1	CAWSVAEDTEAFF	TGTGCCTGGAGTGTAGCCGAGGACACTGAAGCTTTCTTT
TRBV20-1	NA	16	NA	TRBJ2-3	CSAPPGLASVADTQYF	TGCAGTGCTCCACCGGGACTGGCGTCAGTCGCAGATACGCAGTATTTT
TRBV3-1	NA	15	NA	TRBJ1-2	CASSQDATTNYGYTF	TGTGCCAGCAGCCAAGACGCCACAACAAACTATGGCTACACCTTC
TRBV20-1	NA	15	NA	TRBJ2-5	CSARDGGDVQETQYF	TGCAGTGCTAGAGATGGCGGGGACGTCCAAGAGACCCAGTACTTC
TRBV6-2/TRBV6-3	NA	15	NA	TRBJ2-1	CASSYVSGQYNEQFF	TGTGCCAGCAGTTACGTGAGCGGACAATACAATGAGCAGTTCTTC
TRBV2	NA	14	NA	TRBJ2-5	CASYRELSAETQYF	TGTGCCAGCTACCGAGAATTATCGGCGGAGACCCAGTACTTC
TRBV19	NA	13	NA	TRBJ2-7	CATQNGNSYEQYF	TGTGCGACTCAAAATGGGAACTCCTACGAGCAGTACTTC
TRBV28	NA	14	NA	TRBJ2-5	CASRLGVPQETQYF	TGTGCCAGCAGGTTGGGAGTCCCACAAGAGACCCAGTACTTC
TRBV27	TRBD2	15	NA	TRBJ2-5	CASSPGLAGGQTQYF	TGTGCCAGCAGTCCCGGACTAGCGGGAGGTCAGACCCAGTACTTC
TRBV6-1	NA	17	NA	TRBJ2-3	CASRSSQGYQRADTQYF	TGTGCCAGCAGATCCAGTCAAGGATACCAGAGAGCAGATACGCAGTATTTT
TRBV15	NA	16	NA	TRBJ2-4	CATSRDRDPQQNIQYF	TGTGCCACCAGCAGGGACCGGGACCCACAACAAAACATTCAGTACTTC
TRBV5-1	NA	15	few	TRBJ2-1	CASSERQSSYNEQFF	TGCGCCAGCAGCGAGAGACAGTCCTCCTACAATGAGCAGTTCTTC
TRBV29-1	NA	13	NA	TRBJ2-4	CSVRSRDKSIQYF	TGCAGCGTACGCTCCAGGGACAAGTCCATTCAGTACTTC
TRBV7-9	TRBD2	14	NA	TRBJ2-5	CASGAGGNQETQYF	TGTGCCAGCGGGGCGGGGGGAAACCAAGAGACCCAGTACTTC
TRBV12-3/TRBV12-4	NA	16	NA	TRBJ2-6	CASTPQGFAGANVLTF	TGTGCCAGCACCCCACAGGGTTTCGCTGGGGCCAACGTCCTGACTTTC
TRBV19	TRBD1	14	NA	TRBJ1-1	CASRDRATNTEAFF	TGTGCCAGTAGGGACAGGGCTACGAACACTGAAGCTTTCTTT
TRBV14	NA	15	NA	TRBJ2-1	CASSQWGQVYNEQFF	TGTGCCAGCAGCCAGTGGGGGCAAGTTTACAATGAGCAGTTCTTC
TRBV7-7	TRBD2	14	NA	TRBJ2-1	CASSPLTSVGEQFF	TGTGCTAGCAGCCCGCTGACTAGCGTGGGTGAGCAGTTCTTC
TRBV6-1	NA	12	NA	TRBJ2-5	CASSPLGNHVDF	TGTGCCAGCTCACCGCTAGGGAATCATGTTGACTTC
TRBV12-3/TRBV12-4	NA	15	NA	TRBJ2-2	CASRQQGTNTGELFF	TGTGCCAGCAGACAACAGGGCACGAACACCGGGGAGCTGTTTTTT
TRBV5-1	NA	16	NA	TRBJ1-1	CASSLSEVRVSTEAFF	TGCGCCAGCAGCTTGTCGGAGGTCAGAGTGAGCACTGAAGCTTTCTTT
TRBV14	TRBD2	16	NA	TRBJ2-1	CASSQALAAPRDEQFF	TGTGCCAGCAGCCAAGCCCTAGCGGCCCCACGCGATGAGCAGTTCTTC
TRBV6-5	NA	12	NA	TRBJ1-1	CASSYSGVEAFF	TGTGCCAGCAGTTACTCGGGGGTTGAAGCTTTCTTT
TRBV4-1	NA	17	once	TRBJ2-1	CASSHRATGPQDNEQFF	TGCGCCAGCAGCCATCGAGCAACAGGACCCCAAGACAATGAGCAGTTCTTC
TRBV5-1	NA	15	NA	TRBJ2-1	CASSLADPKYNEQFF	TGCGCCAGCAGCTTGGCCGACCCAAAGTACAATGAGCAGTTCTTC